Following are 21 T cell receptor beta chains from one sample sequenced in a study of OX40 agonist ivuxolimab in advanced cancers. Repertoires were generated with immunoSEQ multiplex PCR, while TCRdb's copy carries only in-frame clones and drops some. The sample lists fewer than 95,000 clones; 84% were seen once. Material: CD4+ or CD8+ T cells sorted from blood, obtained in a trial of the OX40 agonist ivuxolimab. These receptors were collected from an adult with an advanced solid tumor such as melanoma, head and neck, liver or kidney cancer.

The gene calls are TRBV7-9 and TRBJ2-5; no reliable D call. V lost 5 bases and J 1 base, leaving 14 bases between the germline ends. This CDR3 region has 15 residues. Germline-derived CDR1 and CDR2 are SEHNR and FQNEAQ (reference sequence). This chain's CDR3 is CASSGQVSLQETQYF. The DNA of the CDR3 is TGTGCCAGCAGCGGCCAAGTCTCTCTCCAAGAGACCCAGTACTTC.

V gene TRBV28 combines with J gene TRBJ2-3, with D perhaps TRBD1 or TRBD2 (5 bases each). Germline-derived CDR1 and CDR2 are MDHEN and SYDVKM. The length of the CDR3 is 15 residues. Trimming stripped 5 bases from V and 1 base from J, with 13 bases between. The CDR3 DNA reads TGTGCCAGCAGTGGGGTGGGGGATGGCACAGATACGCAGTATTTT. Its translation: CASSGVGDGTDTQYF. The full variable domain, its missing parts supplied by reference TRBV28 and TRBJ2-3, is DVKVTQSSRYLVKRTGEKVFLECVQDMDHENMFWYRQDPGLGLRLIYFSYDVKMKEKGDIPEGYSVSREKKERFSLILESASTNQTSMYLCASSGVGDGTDTQYFGPGTRLTVL.

This rearrangement joins TRBV7-2 to TRBJ1-3; D uncertain. This CDR3 spans 14 amino acids. Between the trimmed V and J ends, which lost 3 bases and 0 bases, there was a span of 6 bases. Per the germline V gene, CDR1 is SGHTA and CDR2 is FQGNSA. The CDR3 sequence is CASSFGYSGNTIYF. CDR3 sequence (DNA): TGTGCCAGCAGCTTCGGGTACTCTGGAAACACCATATATTTT. Full variable domain (missing parts from reference TRBV7-2 and TRBJ1-3): GAGVSQSPSNKVTEKGKDVELRCDPISGHTALYWYRQSLGQGLEFLIYFQGNSAPDKSGLPSDRFSAERTGGSVSTLTIQRTQQEDSAVYLCASSFGYSGNTIYFGEGSWLTVV.

The V call is TRBV11-2, the J call TRBJ1-2, with D unresolved. The CDR3 is 13 residues long. CDR1 is SGHAT, CDR2 FQNNGV, per germline. Trimming stripped 3 bases from V and 2 bases from J, with 7 bases between. CDR3 sequence reads: CASSFAQNYGYTF. CDR3 nucleotides: TGTGCCAGCAGCTTTGCGCAGAACTATGGCTACACCTTC.

The chain recombines TRBV5-4 with TRBJ2-1; 13 nucleotides match TRBD2. CDR1 is SGHNT, CDR2 YYREEE, per germline (reference sequence). The V and J ends lost 1 base and 8 bases, in that order; junction bases with no gene match: 18. The CDR3 runs 20 residues. The CDR3 loop is CASSLPGTSGKAGLLDEQFF. The CDR3 DNA reads TGTGCCAGCAGCTTGCCCGGGACTAGCGGGAAAGCTGGGCTACTTGATGAGCAGTTCTTC.

The rearrangement uses TRBV2 and TRBJ1-2; perhaps TRBD1 as D (5 bases). The CDR3 runs 15 residues. Trimming cost V 7 bases and J 7 bases, with 22 bases left between them. The germline V gene has CDR1 SNHLY and CDR2 FYNNEI. The DNA for the CDR3 is TGTGCCAGCATCCCTGTCAGGGACCTTGCATCTGGCTACACCTTC. Its translation: CASIPVRDLASGYTF.

This chain links TRBV7-9 with TRBJ1-1; 8 bases fit TRBD1. Per the germline V gene, CDR1 is SEHNR and CDR2 is FQNEAQ (reference sequence). V was clipped by 1 base and J by 3 bases; unmatched bases: 4. The CDR3 has 15 residues. The CDR3 DNA reads TGTGCCAGCAGCTTAGACAGGGGGGCAGACACTGAAGCTTTCTTT. Encoded protein: CASSLDRGADTEAFF.

This rearrangement joins TRBV5-4 to TRBJ1-4; TRBD1 matches 9 bases. The CDR3 sequence is 16 residues long. V was clipped by 4 bases and J by 3 bases; unmatched bases: 7. Germline values: CDR1 SGHNT, CDR2 YYREEE (reference sequence). Here the CDR3 reads CASSKGQGTANEKLFF. CDR3 sequence (DNA): TGTGCCAGCAGCAAAGGACAGGGGACGGCTAATGAAAAACTGTTTTTT.

The V and J genes are TRBV5-6 and TRBJ2-7; 8 positions agree with TRBD1. Germline values: CDR1 SGHDT, CDR2 YYEEEE. This CDR3 comprises 14 residues. The trim removed 1 base at V and 7 bases at J, leaving 7 bases unmatched. Here the CDR3 reads CASSLRQGAREQYV. The DNA of the CDR3 is TGTGCCAGCAGCTTGAGGCAGGGGGCGCGGGAGCAGTACGTC.

In regard to this clone: Other DNA sequences in this sample translate to the same CDR3. The V call is TRBV9, the J call TRBJ1-5; D is perhaps TRBD1 (6 bases). The V and J ends lost 1 base and 4 bases respectively, with 9 bases between them. This CDR3 has 14 amino acids. Germline CDR1 and CDR2: SGDLS and YYNGEE. The CDR3 DNA sequence: TGTGCCAGCAGCGTATTAGGGGGAAATCAGCCCCAGCATTTT. As protein: CASSVLGGNQPQHF. Complete variable domain (other parts from reference TRBV9 and TRBJ1-5): DSGVTQTPKHLITATGQRVTLRCSPRSGDLSVYWYQQSLDQGLQFLIQYYNGEERAKGNILERFSAQQFPDLHSELNLSSLELGDSALYFCASSVLGGNQPQHFGDGTRLSIL.

The chain employs TRBV7-2 and TRBJ2-1; D may be TRBD2 (5 bases). Germline assignment: CDR1 SGHTA and CDR2 FQGNSA. The V end lost 2 bases, the J end lost 4 bases, and 9 bases lay between the germline ends. The CDR3 consists of 14 residues. CDR3 residues: CASSLPWEYNEQFF. The CDR3 bases are TGTGCCAGCAGCTTACCCTGGGAGTACAATGAGCAGTTCTTC.

V gene TRBV5-1 combines with J gene TRBJ1-3, with D perhaps TRBD1 (6 bases). The V end was cut by 5 bases, the J end by 0 bases, with 12 bases between. This CDR3 is built from 15 residues. Germline CDR1 reads SGHRS; CDR2 reads YFSETQ. The CDR3 DNA follows: TGCGCCAGCAGTGACAGGCCGAGCTCTGGAAACACCATATATTTT. This sequence encodes CASSDRPSSGNTIYF.

The chain combines TRBV2 with TRBJ1-1, with TRBD1 as a possible D gene (6 bases). This CDR3 comprises 17 residues. Germline V gene lookup returns CDR1 SNHLY and CDR2 FYNNEI. V was shortened by 4 bases and J by 0 bases, with 18 bases between the two germline ends. CDR3: CASSGGASLVMNTEAFF. In DNA, the CDR3 is TGTGCCAGCAGTGGGGGGGCGTCGCTCGTGATGAACACTGAAGCTTTCTTT.

The chain combines TRBV10-3 with TRBJ2-5, with D possibly called TRBD1 or TRBD2 (6 bases each). Germline CDR1 and CDR2: ENHRY and SYGVKD. This CDR3 spans 13 amino acids. V lost 4 bases to trimming and J lost 5 bases, with 11 bases between them. The CDR3 loop is CAISGRDKETQYF. As DNA, the CDR3 is TGTGCCATCAGTGGGAGGGACAAGGAGACCCAGTACTTC.

CDR3 nucleotides: TGTGCCAGCACCACGGAAGGACTGCCGAACACTGAAGCTTTCTTT. It encodes CASTTEGLPNTEAFF. V gene TRBV2 combines with J gene TRBJ1-1; unclear D gene. V was trimmed by 7 bases and J by 1 base, leaving 16 bases between them. Germline CDR1 is SNHLY and CDR2 is FYNNEI. The CDR3 consists of 15 residues.

This clone is medium-sized by share. The J gene is TRBJ1-6, the V gene TRBV6-1; perhaps TRBD1 as D (6 bases). V was pared by 7 bases and J by 8 bases, with 12 bases between. The CDR3 runs 13 residues. CDR1 is MNHNS and CDR2 is SASEGT in the germline V gene. The CDR3, as DNA: TGTGCCAGCAAGACAGGCCTTTATTCACCCCTCCACTTT. It yields the protein CASKTGLYSPLHF.

V gene TRBV28 combines with J gene TRBJ1-3, with D possibly TRBD1 on 5 matching bases. This CDR3 contains 17 residues. The V gene lost 1 base and the J gene lost 3 bases, with 16 bases spanning the gap. Looked up from germline, CDR1 is MDHEN and CDR2 is SYDVKM. CDR3 bases: TGTGCCAGCAGTTTATTGGGATCGGGGAGGGGTGGAAACACCATATATTTT. Its translation is CASSLLGSGRGGNTIYF.

V is TRBV18 and J is TRBJ1-5; no clear D. Germline V CDR1 and CDR2: KGHSH, LQKENI. Between the trimmed V and J ends, which lost 4 bases and 3 bases, there was a span of 7 bases. This CDR3 is 13 amino acids long. CDR3 region: CASSQNVNQPQHF. CDR3 sequence (DNA): TGTGCCAGCTCACAAAATGTCAATCAGCCCCAGCATTTT. The full variable domain, completed using reference TRBV18 and TRBJ1-5, is NAGVMQNPRHLVRRRGQEARLRCSPMKGHSHVYWYRQLPEEGLKFMVYLQKENIIDESGMPKERFSAEFPKEGPSILRIQQVVRGDSAAYFCASSQNVNQPQHFGDGTRLSIL.

This chain joins TRBV29-1 and TRBJ1-2, with D possibly TRBD1 on 5 matching bases. The CDR3 has 13 amino acids. Germline V gene lookup returns CDR1 SQVTM and CDR2 ANQGSEA. Trimming cost V 4 bases and J 6 bases, with 15 bases left between them. The CDR3 nucleotides are TGCAGCGTTGGGGGGACCTCCTCAGATGGCTACACCTTC. Translation gives CSVGGTSSDGYTF.

The rearrangement uses TRBV6-5 and TRBJ1-1; D is possibly TRBD1 (6 bases). The V end lost 4 bases, the J end lost 1 base, and 10 bases lay between the germline ends. Germline V lookup: CDR1 MNHEY, CDR2 SVGAGI. The CDR3 loop spans 14 amino acids. CDR3 bases: TGTGCCAGCAGTTTAACGACAGGGAACACTGAAGCTTTCTTT. This sequence encodes CASSLTTGNTEAFF.

CDR3 region: CASSTMYNEQFF. CDR3 DNA: TGTGCCAGCAGCACAATGTACAATGAGCAGTTCTTC. J is TRBJ2-1 and V is TRBV7-9, with unresolved D. The CDR3 loop spans 12 amino acids. Trimming took 5 bases from V and 4 from J, leaving 6 bases between them. CDR1 and CDR2 (germline): SEHNR, FQNEAQ (reference sequence).